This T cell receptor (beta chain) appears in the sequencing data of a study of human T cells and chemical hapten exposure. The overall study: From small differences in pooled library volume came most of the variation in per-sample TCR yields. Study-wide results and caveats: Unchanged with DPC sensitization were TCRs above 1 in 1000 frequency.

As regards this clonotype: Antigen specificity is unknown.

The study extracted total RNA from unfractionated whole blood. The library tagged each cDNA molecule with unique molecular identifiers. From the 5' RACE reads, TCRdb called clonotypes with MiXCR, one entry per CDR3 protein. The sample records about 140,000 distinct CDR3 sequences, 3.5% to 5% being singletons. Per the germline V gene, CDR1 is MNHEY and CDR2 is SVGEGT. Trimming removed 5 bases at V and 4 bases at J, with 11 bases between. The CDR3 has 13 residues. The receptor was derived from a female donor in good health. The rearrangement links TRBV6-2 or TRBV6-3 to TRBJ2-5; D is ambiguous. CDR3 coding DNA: TGTGCCAGCAGTCCCGCTGTCCGAGAGACCCAGTACTTC. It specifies CASSPAVRETQYF.